This T cell receptor (beta chain) emerged from a study of cytomegalovirus exposure and HLA in healthy donors (dated by TCRdb to about 2017). Background for the entire study: According to an earlier analysis of a few hundred of the donors, about 190 million T cells yielded 90 million to 140 million unique TCR beta sequences and more than 250 Gb of sequence data. Alongside the repertoire data, information on donor age, sex, ethnicity and CMV serostatus was compiled. An early release covering approximately 600 HLA-typed donors comprised about 290 gigabases of sequencing data and 65 million to 100 million unique TCR sequences. A later genetic analysis took genome-wide SNP genotypes for about three fifths of the 666 donors and used that subset as a discovery cohort. The number of typed donors differed by locus: roughly 629-640 for A, B, C, DRB1 and DQB1; approximately 520 for DQA1; 606 for DPA1; and some 470 for DPB1. Rather than drawing on any new phenotypic data, the later analysis identified candidate immune exposures from TCR beta sequences and the way those sequences occurred across donors. Class I and class II HLA loci were covered by the typing at four-digit resolution. Among the roughly 400 genotyped donors, about 85% belonged to the genetic ancestry cluster associated with self-reported Caucasian donors. Every discovery cohort repertoire had been produced on one sequencing platform. In a later analysis, previously published TCR beta repertoires from more than 500 donors were re-analyzed and high-resolution HLA genotyping was added so that TCR occurrence patterns could be studied. The study aimed to test whether signatures of past pathogen exposure could be identified by cataloging public T cell receptors. High-throughput TCR immunosequencing, statistical association of individual TCRs with disease status, and machine learning were combined to predict cytomegalovirus infection status. Roughly five DR-DQ haplotypes were handled as single units for association and clustering, since linkage in the cohort was strong. Among 398 genotyped donors of the cohort, an average of about 220,000 unique TCR beta nucleotide sequences was sequenced per donor, of which 15% to 20% were non-productive. To decide whether each TCR beta V gene segment behaved as functional or pseudogenic, an earlier analysis of fewer than 750 of the donors relied on high-throughput TCR beta sequencing. A separate validation cohort of 100 to 150 different subjects was used in addition to the 666-subject first cohort. The T cell repertoires of several hundred subjects were profiled by immunosequencing and related to cytomegalovirus serostatus.

Receptor libraries were prepared by the immunoSEQ multiplex PCR assay. For the multiplex PCR, a mixture combining 60 forward primers for TCR Vbeta segments and 13 reverse primers for TCR Jbeta segments was used. The CDR3 region of rearranged TCR beta genes was amplified from genomic DNA by a multiplex PCR assay. On the Illumina HiSeq System, the amplified TCR beta libraries were sequenced as 87-base-pair reads. The authors' analysis ran thus. In a later analysis, 77 million or so unique TCR beta chains were counted across the approximately 640 repertoires, and roughly 10 million of these chains were shared by at least two donors. To remove PCR and sequencing errors, raw reads were error-corrected and collapsed into unique sequences using a nearest-neighbor algorithm that merged closely related sequences. To assign V, D and J gene segments, CDR3 sequences were aligned to IMGT reference sequences. For a sequence to be retained, a match of at least six nucleotides was required to both a V gene segment and a J gene segment. A rearrangement counted as productive if the CDR3 had no stop codons and remained in frame with V and J, and every other rearrangement counted as non-productive. CDR3 was defined by IMGT convention, running from the second conserved V-encoded cysteine to the conserved J-encoded phenylalanine. The earlier analysis of 587 of the donors excluded any sequence lacking an unambiguous match to a single V gene segment. An earlier analysis of several hundred of the donors called V segments functional above 56.7% productive rearrangements and segregating when the between-donor standard deviation exceeded 5%. To diagnose cytomegalovirus status from the catalog of TCR beta chain sequences, a statistical classification framework was built. In a later analysis, TCR nucleotide sequences were compared against IMGT/GENE-DB human TR gene sequences so that V and J genes could be assigned. Using the TCRdist pipeline, a later analysis assigned CDR3 sequences along with most-parsimonious VDJ recombination scenarios. In a later analysis, every TCR beta chain was defined by the combination of its CDR3 amino acid sequence and its V-gene family, and reads without a unique V-gene family were dropped. A later analysis removed 550 to 650 highly shared, low-generation-probability nucleotide sequences to deal with suspected cross-contamination and a sequencing artifact. For each public chain, a later analysis derived a clonal expansion index from normalized ranks of inferred template counts within each repertoire. A later analysis computed generation probabilities with a VDJ recombination model fitted to out-of-frame rearrangements, and checked the results against IGoR. In a later analysis, TCR-TCR, TCR-HLA and TCR-CMV co-occurrence was scored with hypergeometric tests, and a repertoire-size bias correction was applied to TCR pairs. In a later analysis, false discovery rates were estimated by permuting HLA or CMV assignments 20 times. In a later analysis, co-occurring TCRs were grouped with DBSCAN, and TCRdist sequence similarity was added when clustering was performed within HLA-allele-positive subsets. Co-occurrence clustering excluded repertoires with fewer than 30,000 or more than 120,000 public chains, plus five with anomalous nucleotide sharing. The table comes from immuneACCESS by way of TCRdb, which keeps in-frame sequences with V and J called. Part of the clones is missing from these tables; in studies checked, under half for an unresolved V gene and the rest for unknown reasons. The V and J calls and clone size were taken over from that table, and D and trimming were inferred from the DNA. The table for this sample shows 130,000 or so clones. The ten most abundant clones make up about 2.2% of the sample.

Reading the germline V gene gives CDR1 LGHNA and CDR2 YSLEER. The CDR3 has 16 amino acids, counting the end cysteine and phenylalanine. This entry keeps only the CDR3 DNA: 48 bases, framed from base 1. Trimming removed 0 bases from V and 2 bases from J, leaving 8 bases between the germline ends. As regards this clone: The antigen it recognizes is unknown.

General study outcomes and caveats: Most TCR sequences were observed very rarely across donors, whereas some public TCRs were present in many individuals. Correlated functional status among segregating V segments might reflect linkage disequilibrium, but an unknown experimental factor could not be ruled out. Some IMGT-functional V segments, including TRBV6-2 and TRBV6-3, could not be told apart with the 87-base-pair reads, so those segments were excluded. The cohort was sequenced for TCR beta chains only, and without alpha or paired-chain data the features that could be detected were limited. The classifier was reported to diagnose cytomegalovirus status with high specificity and sensitivity in both the original and validation cohorts. Broadly in line with IMGT annotations, most TCR beta V segments showed up in productive rearrangements about 90% or about 30% of the time in an earlier analysis of around 600 of the donors. A cluster of highly shared sequence variants was judged likely to represent a technical artifact of the sequencing pipeline. Roughly uniform sequencing depth across donors was assumed in presence/absence analyses, although this assumption may not hold. In a later analysis, TCR association rates were found to vary across HLA loci, with the most associated TCRs seen for DRB1 alleles and the fewest for HLA-C alleles. The study listed 150 to 200 TCR beta chains as associated with cytomegalovirus. Several of the top co-occurrence clusters appeared to be linked to parvovirus B19, influenza, CMV and Epstein-Barr virus, according to a later analysis. Because HLA typing was missing for some donors at each locus, association tests included only the typed subset. A later genetic analysis reported fewer N-insertions in productive TCRs among donors in an Asian-associated ancestry cluster than the approximately 700-donor mean. For the cohort, immune exposure information was limited to CMV serostatus. In a later analysis, 16,951 TCR beta sequences were associated with specific HLA alleles at a false discovery rate of 0.05. It was suggested by the authors that the approach could potentially be generalized to other disease states and immunological phenotypes. An association between a missense DCLRE1C variant and V-gene and J-gene trimming of TCR beta chains was found in a later genetic analysis and replicated in an independent cohort. Because counts were too low, about 18 rarely observed V segments, including chromosome 9 orphons, were left out of the earlier analysis of a few hundred of the donors. In a later analysis, HLA-associated TCR beta chains were found to be more clonally expanded and to have lower generation probabilities than equally common non-associated chains. A further reported finding was that TCR beta sequences accurately predicted the HLA-A and HLA-B alleles for most subjects in the first cohort. When HLA alleles, especially DR and DQ, strongly co-occurred, TCR associations were difficult to assign to individual alleles. Three of the identified cytomegalovirus-associated TCR beta chains were confirmed in vitro to be specific for cytomegalovirus antigens. According to a later analysis, most CMV-associated TCR beta chains appeared to be HLA-restricted, and the HLA associations seemed to be driven largely by CMV exposure.

The cohort comprised some 680 healthy bone marrow donors. At the time of sampling, every cohort member was nominally healthy, though immune exposures that went unrecorded were likely present. The donor tested CMV seronegative and was one of the 352 seronegative cohort members. Every donor gave a peripheral blood sample, and the peripheral blood mononuclear cells from that sample were used for TCR beta sequencing. Genomic DNA extraction from the blood cell samples was performed with the Qiagen DNeasy Blood Extraction Kit. The sequence derives from a woman under 30 in good health and CMV-seronegative. Sequencing was done on a sample of PBMCs. This sequence uses TRBV4-3 and TRBJ2-6; the D gene is perhaps TRBD2, from 6 matching bases. This receptor carries the CDR3 CASSQEWRAGANVLTF. The nucleotide sequence reads as follows: TGCGCCAGCAGCCAAGAATGGAGGGCTGGGGCCAACGTCCTGACTTTC.